This TCR beta chain was profiled in a study of somatic mutations in cytotoxic T cells in rheumatoid arthritis. The study's findings and limits: The antigen targets of the expanded CD8+ clones lacked identification.

Profiling relied on immunoSEQ multiplex PCR, and the TCRdb table lists in-frame clones only, not all of them. The table lists about 7,000 clones, about 75% of them singletons. On this clone itself: Its matching antigen is unknown.

The CDR3 covers 16 residues. Trimming at V came to 7 bases and at J to 4 bases, leaving 11 bases not matched to a gene. CDR1 is MNHNY and CDR2 is SVGAGI in the germline V gene (reference sequence). Source material: CD8+ T cells sorted from blood. The chain carries TRBV6-6 and TRBJ1-3; TRBD1 agrees at 9 bases. The clonotype was recovered from an adult with rheumatoid arthritis. This chain's CDR3 is CASTKTPDRGGNTIYF. In DNA, the CDR3 is TGTGCCAGCACCAAAACCCCTGACAGGGGGGGAAACACCATATATTTT.